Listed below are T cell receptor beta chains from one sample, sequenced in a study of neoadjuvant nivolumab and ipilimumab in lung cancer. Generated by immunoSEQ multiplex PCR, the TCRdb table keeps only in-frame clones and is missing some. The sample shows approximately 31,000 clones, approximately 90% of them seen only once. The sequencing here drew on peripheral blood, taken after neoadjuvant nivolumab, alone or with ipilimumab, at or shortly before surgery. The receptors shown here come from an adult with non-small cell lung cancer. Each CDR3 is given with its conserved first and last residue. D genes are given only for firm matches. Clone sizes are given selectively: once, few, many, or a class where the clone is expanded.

CDR3nt: TGCGCCAGCAGCCAGGGTTTTGTAGATACGCAGTATTTT; CDR3aa: CASSQGFVDTQYF; abundance: few; d_gene: -; j_gene: TRBJ2-3; v_gene: TRBV4-1
CDR3nt: TGTGCCACCGGAAAGGGACATCACCTTTTCGGGGAGCAGTACTTC; CDR3aa: CATGKGHHLFGEQYF; abundance: -; d_gene: -; j_gene: TRBJ2-7; v_gene: TRBV6-5
CDR3nt: TGTGCCAGCAGCCCACGACAGGGTAGGCAGCCCCAGCATTTT; CDR3aa: CASSPRQGRQPQHF; abundance: once; d_gene: TRBD1; j_gene: TRBJ1-5; v_gene: TRBV5-8
CDR3nt: TGTGCCAGCAGCCCACTGGACCGATCTCCTTATAGCAATCAGCCCCAGCATTTT; CDR3aa: CASSPLDRSPYSNQPQHF; abundance: -; d_gene: -; j_gene: TRBJ1-5; v_gene: TRBV7-3
CDR3nt: TGTGCCAGCAGCGCCATGACTAGCGGGGACACCGGGGAGCTGTTTTTT; CDR3aa: CASSAMTSGDTGELFF; abundance: -; d_gene: TRBD2; j_gene: TRBJ2-2; v_gene: TRBV5-4
CDR3nt: TGCGCCAGCAGTGAGTCGTGGGGGGCGGACTATGGCTACACCTTC; CDR3aa: CASSESWGADYGYTF; abundance: -; d_gene: -; j_gene: TRBJ1-2; v_gene: TRBV10-2
CDR3nt: TGTGCCAGCAGTGCTGACAGGGGGCGAAGCAATCAGCCCCAGCATTTT; CDR3aa: CASSADRGRSNQPQHF; abundance: -; d_gene: TRBD1; j_gene: TRBJ1-5; v_gene: TRBV2
CDR3nt: TGCGCCAGCAGGGGACCCTTGGGCACAGATACGCAGTATTTT; CDR3aa: CASRGPLGTDTQYF; abundance: -; d_gene: -; j_gene: TRBJ2-3; v_gene: TRBV4-1
CDR3nt: TGCAGCGCTGGGACTAGCGGGGAGACCCAGTACTTC; CDR3aa: CSAGTSGETQYF; abundance: -; d_gene: TRBD2; j_gene: TRBJ2-5; v_gene: TRBV29-1
CDR3nt: TGTGCCAGCAGTGTCCTAGGGACTGAAGCTTTCTTT; CDR3aa: CASSVLGTEAFF; abundance: -; d_gene: -; j_gene: TRBJ1-1; v_gene: TRBV6-6
CDR3nt: TGTGCCAGCAGCCAAGAACTAGCGGCTAGCACAGATACGCAGTATTTT; CDR3aa: CASSQELAASTDTQYF; abundance: -; d_gene: TRBD2; j_gene: TRBJ2-3; v_gene: TRBV4-2
CDR3nt: TGTGCCAGCAGTGTCCGTAGGCCGCTATACGAGCAGTACTTC; CDR3aa: CASSVRRPLYEQYF; abundance: -; d_gene: -; j_gene: TRBJ2-7; v_gene: TRBV6-1
CDR3nt: TGTGCCAGCAGCGTAGACCCCAGGGGAGGCGAGACCCAGTACTTC; CDR3aa: CASSVDPRGGETQYF; abundance: -; d_gene: -; j_gene: TRBJ2-5; v_gene: TRBV9
CDR3nt: TGTGCCAGCAGTCCGGGCACCTATGGAAACACCATATATTTT; CDR3aa: CASSPGTYGNTIYF; abundance: -; d_gene: -; j_gene: TRBJ1-3; v_gene: TRBV6-1
CDR3nt: TGCGCCAGCAGCCCGACTAGCGGGGGGCTCTCCTACGAGCAGTACTTC; CDR3aa: CASSPTSGGLSYEQYF; abundance: -; d_gene: TRBD2; j_gene: TRBJ2-7; v_gene: TRBV5-1
CDR3nt: TGCGCCAGCAGCTTGGTCCCAGACCAAGAGACCCAGTACTTC; CDR3aa: CASSLVPDQETQYF; abundance: -; d_gene: -; j_gene: TRBJ2-5; v_gene: TRBV5-1
CDR3nt: TGTGCCAGCACGGGACAGGGGGATGGCTACACCTTC; CDR3aa: CASTGQGDGYTF; abundance: -; d_gene: TRBD1; j_gene: TRBJ1-2; v_gene: TRBV5-4
CDR3nt: TGTGCCAGCAGCTTAGTTGGGGTAGATCAGCCCCAGCATTTT; CDR3aa: CASSLVGVDQPQHF; abundance: few; d_gene: -; j_gene: TRBJ1-5; v_gene: TRBV7-9
CDR3nt: TGCGCCAGCAGAGATACAGGAGGCCCGAACACTGAAGCTTTCTTT; CDR3aa: CASRDTGGPNTEAFF; abundance: -; d_gene: -; j_gene: TRBJ1-1; v_gene: TRBV10-2
CDR3nt: TGTGCCAGCAGTTACCCGGGTGGGGCTTTCTTT; CDR3aa: CASSYPGGAFF; abundance: -; d_gene: -; j_gene: TRBJ1-1; v_gene: TRBV6-5
CDR3nt: TGTGCCAGCGAATGGACAAGACAAGAGACCCAGTACTTC; CDR3aa: CASEWTRQETQYF; abundance: -; d_gene: -; j_gene: TRBJ2-5; v_gene: TRBV7-9
CDR3nt: TGTGCCAGCTCACCTGAGACAGATACGCAGTATTTT; CDR3aa: CASSPETDTQYF; abundance: -; d_gene: -; j_gene: TRBJ2-3; v_gene: TRBV18